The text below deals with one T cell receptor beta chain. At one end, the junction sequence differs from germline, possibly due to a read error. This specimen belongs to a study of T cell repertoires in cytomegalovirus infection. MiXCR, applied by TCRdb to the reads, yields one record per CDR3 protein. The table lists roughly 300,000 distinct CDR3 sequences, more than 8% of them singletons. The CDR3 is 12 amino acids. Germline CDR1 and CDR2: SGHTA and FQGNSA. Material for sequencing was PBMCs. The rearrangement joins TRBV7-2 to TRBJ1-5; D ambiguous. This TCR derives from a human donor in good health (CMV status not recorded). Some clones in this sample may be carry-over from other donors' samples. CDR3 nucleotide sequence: TGTGCCAACAGCCCGGATAATCAGCCCCAGCATTTT. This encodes CANSPDNQPQHF.